The present T cell receptor beta chain was sequenced within a study of T-cell memory formation after mild COVID-19. The study's findings and limits: CD4/CD8 balance held among clones contracting day 15 to 85, and later expanders leaned CD4+. The authors left the SARS-CoV-2 specificity of second-wave clones peaking on day 37 unconfirmed.

TCRdb processed the 5' RACE reads anew with MiXCR; each CDR3 protein has one entry. The sample lists around 33,000 distinct CDR3 sequences, under 25% seen once, with approximately 1.4% in the top ten. About this clonotype: Its antigen is unidentified.

Germline CDR1 SGDLS, CDR2 YYNGEE. The CDR3 is 15 amino acids. The source is an adult who had mild COVID-19 (a few samples of this study predate the infection). Cell type and time point are not known. Sequencing used PBMCs or a T cell subset sorted from them (not recorded which). This chain links TRBV9 with TRBJ2-1, with TRBD2 matching over 7 bases. Judging by the DNA end, TRBJ2-5 fits better; the J call may be wrong. The CDR3 loop reads CASSARSAGVETQYF. The CDR3, as DNA: TGTGCCAGCAGCGCTCGGTCGGCGGGAGTAGAGACCCAGTACTTC.